This record covers a single TCR beta chain. What it binds is unknown. The sample comes from a study of spatial heterogeneity in lung cancer. Overall study findings and caveats: Tumors with more nonsynonymous mutations had more expanded intratumoral alpha and beta TCRs.

The V gene lost 1 base and the J gene lost 8 bases, with 14 bases spanning the gap. CDR1 is KGHSH and CDR2 is LQKENI in the germline V gene. The CDR3 runs to 14 residues. The time point is: sample taken at primary tumor resection. The donor population consisted of some 67 patients with untreated, early-stage non-small cell lung cancer. TCRdb reanalysed the 5' RACE reads using MiXCR and keeps one entry per CDR3 protein. Found here are about 9,800 distinct CDR3 sequences, around 51% of them singletons; the top ten hold roughly 30%. This sequence originates from a female donor with early-stage non-small cell lung cancer. Material: lung tumor tissue, obtained at surgery. The chain is built from TRBV18 and TRBJ1-2, with D tentatively TRBD1 (6 bases). CDR3 nucleotide sequence: TGTGCCAGCTCACCACTGGATACAGGGAAAGGCTACACCTTC. Residues: CASSPLDTGKGYTF.